Listed below are T cell receptor beta chains from one sample, sequenced in a study of blood T cell repertoires in COVID-19. Sequenced by immunoSEQ multiplex PCR; TCRdb stores in-frame clones only, minus some. The sample shows some 220,000 clones, 83% of them seen only once. Sequencing input: peripheral blood. The receptors shown here come from a woman in her twenties or thirties with COVID-19, enrolled during active disease. Each CDR3 is given with its conserved first and last residue. D genes are given only for firm matches. A row's size may be missing; if present it is once, few, many or a size class.

TRBD1	TRBJ2-2	NA	TRBV19	CASSSLRTGTGELFF	TGTGCCAGTAGTTCCCTACGGACAGGTACCGGGGAGCTGTTTTTT
TRBD1	TRBJ2-1	NA	TRBV27	CASSSDRVAFF	TGTGCCAGCAGTTCCGACAGGGTGGCGTTCTTC
NA	TRBJ1-5	few	TRBV4-3	CASSQDQVGPQHF	TGCGCCAGCAGCCAAGATCAGGTGGGTCCCCAGCATTTT
NA	TRBJ1-2	NA	TRBV7-9	CASSPTDRSYLDGYTF	TGTGCCAGCAGCCCCACCGACAGGAGTTACCTGGATGGCTACACCTTC
NA	TRBJ2-3	NA	TRBV21-1	CASPPTSFNGPTKHTDTQYF	TGTGCCAGTCCGCCCACTTCCTTTAACGGTCCGACAAAACACACAGATACGCAGTATTTT
TRBD1	TRBJ2-2	few	TRBV11-1	CASSLTPGQGTGELFF	TGTGCCAGCAGCTTAACACCGGGACAGGGGACCGGGGAGCTGTTTTTT
NA	TRBJ1-2	NA	TRBV28	CASSLDSTGGYTF	TGTGCCAGCAGTTTAGACAGTACAGGTGGCTACACCTTC
NA	TRBJ2-1	NA	TRBV20-1	CSASQSNEQFF	TGCAGTGCTAGCCAGTCCAATGAGCAGTTCTTC
NA	TRBJ1-1	NA	TRBV12-3/TRBV12-4	CASSFQGPTEAFF	TGTGCCAGCAGTTTTCAGGGTCCCACTGAAGCTTTCTTT
NA	TRBJ2-6	NA	TRBV3-1/TRBV3-2	CASSQASSGANVLTF	TGTGCCAGCAGCCAAGCTTCCTCTGGGGCCAACGTCCTGACTTTC
NA	TRBJ1-1	NA	TRBV19	CASSPRRGTEAFF	TGTGCCAGTAGTCCGCGTCGGGGCACTGAAGCTTTCTTT
TRBD2	TRBJ2-3	NA	TRBV5-5	CASSLQASGSTDTQYF	TGTGCCAGCAGCTTGCAGGCTAGCGGGAGCACAGATACGCAGTATTTT
TRBD2	TRBJ2-3	NA	TRBV28	CASSQTRLAGTDTQYF	TGTGCCAGCAGTCAAACTCGACTAGCGGGGACAGATACGCAGTATTTT
NA	TRBJ2-2	NA	TRBV12-5	CASGLVSTGELFF	TGTGCTAGTGGTTTGGTCAGTACCGGGGAGCTGTTTTTT
NA	TRBJ2-2	NA	TRBV5-1	CASSLGRGDTGELFF	TGCGCCAGCAGCTTAGGCAGGGGCGACACCGGGGAGCTGTTTTTT
TRBD1	TRBJ1-2	NA	TRBV5-5	CASRWTGGRDGYTF	TGTGCCAGCAGGTGGACAGGGGGCAGGGATGGCTACACCTTC
TRBD1	TRBJ1-1	NA	TRBV25-1	CASVPPTGVEAFF	TGTGCCAGCGTACCCCCAACAGGGGTCGAGGCTTTCTTT
TRBD1	TRBJ2-1	few	TRBV5-1	CASSPLTGNPSYNEQFF	TGCGCCAGCAGCCCTCTGACAGGGAACCCCTCCTACAATGAGCAGTTCTTC
TRBD1	TRBJ2-7	NA	TRBV4-1	CASSQLTGGTAEQYF	TGCGCCAGCAGCCAACTAACAGGGGGCACGGCCGAGCAGTACTTC
NA	TRBJ2-5	NA	TRBV5-1	CASSLKGPDETQYF	TGCGCCAGCAGCTTGAAGGGGCCAGATGAGACCCAGTACTTC
NA	TRBJ1-5	once	TRBV19	CASSLPLGGMYQPQHF	TGTGCCAGTAGTCTCCCCTTGGGGGGGATGTATCAGCCCCAGCATTTT
TRBD1	TRBJ2-3	NA	TRBV19	CASWGDRGAPDTQYF	TGTGCCAGTTGGGGGGACAGGGGGGCCCCAGATACGCAGTATTTT
NA	TRBJ2-7	NA	TRBV7-9	CASILTGTGEQYF	TGTGCCAGCATCCTTACAGGGACGGGCGAGCAGTACTTC
TRBD1	TRBJ1-1	NA	TRBV6-2/TRBV6-3	CASSYGTGGMNTEAFF	TGTGCCAGCAGTTACGGGACAGGTGGAATGAACACTGAAGCTTTCTTT
NA	TRBJ2-1	once	TRBV5-4	CASSLEVGGQRPNEQFF	TGTGCCAGCAGCTTGGAGGTAGGGGGACAAAGACCCAATGAGCAGTTCTTC
NA	TRBJ1-3	few	TRBV6-6	CASSYSEEAGAF	TGTGCCAGCAGTTACTCGGAGGAAGCCGGTGCTTTT
NA	TRBJ1-3	NA	TRBV6-6	CASSKDRNTIYF	TGTGCCAGCAGTAAGGACAGAAACACCATATATTTT
NA	TRBJ2-2	NA	TRBV9	CASGGGRDTGELFF	TGTGCCAGCGGAGGGGGCCGGGACACCGGGGAGCTGTTTTTT
TRBD1	TRBJ1-5	NA	TRBV9	CASSLGTGPDQPQHF	TGTGCCAGCAGCCTAGGGACAGGGCCTGATCAGCCCCAGCATTTT
TRBD2	TRBJ2-7	NA	TRBV7-8	CASIPTGTSGTYEQYF	TGTGCCAGCATCCCGACGGGGACTAGCGGTACCTACGAGCAGTACTTC
TRBD1	TRBJ2-7	NA	TRBV19	CASSWGQGYEQYF	TGTGCCAGTAGTTGGGGACAGGGGTACGAGCAGTACTTC
NA	TRBJ2-3	NA	TRBV6-5	CAAHGFSPDTQYF	TGTGCCGCCCATGGCTTTTCGCCAGATACGCAGTATTTT
TRBD2	TRBJ2-7	NA	TRBV30	CACLPGLAGATSYEQYF	TGTGCCTGCTTGCCGGGACTAGCGGGGGCCACATCCTACGAGCAGTACTTC
NA	TRBJ2-7	NA	TRBV19	CASSMDGAGSGHEQYF	TGTGCCAGTAGTATGGATGGGGCAGGGTCAGGCCACGAGCAGTACTTC
NA	TRBJ1-2	NA	TRBV5-1	CASSPNPGTIYGYTF	TGCGCCAGCAGCCCCAACCCCGGGACAATCTATGGCTACACCTTC
NA	TRBJ1-2	few	TRBV11-2	CASSLGHRQDGYTF	TGTGCCAGCAGCTTAGGCCACAGGCAAGATGGCTACACCTTC
NA	TRBJ1-1	NA	TRBV24-1	CATSEGQLHRAFF	TGTGCCACCAGTGAAGGACAGCTACATAGAGCTTTCTTT
TRBD1	TRBJ2-7	NA	TRBV25-1	CASSESGDREGYEQYF	TGTGCCAGCAGTGAAAGTGGGGACAGGGAAGGTTACGAGCAGTACTTC
TRBD2	TRBJ2-1	NA	TRBV27	CASSLGYGTSWIF	TGTGCCAGCAGTTTAGGTTACGGGACTAGTTGGATCTTC
TRBD2	TRBJ2-1	once	TRBV7-2	CASSLVSGGNEQFF	TGTGCCAGCAGCTTAGTTTCGGGGGGCAATGAGCAGTTCTTC
TRBD1	TRBJ2-7	NA	TRBV4-3	CASSQSPGQTYEQYF	TGCGCCAGCAGCCAATCGCCGGGACAGACCTACGAGCAGTACTTC
TRBD2	TRBJ2-5	NA	TRBV6-1	CASSDRTSGALSRETQYF	TGTGCCAGCAGTGACCGGACTAGCGGGGCCCTATCTCGAGAGACCCAGTACTTC
TRBD2	TRBJ2-2	few	TRBV5-3	CARSPEASGRVCTGELFF	TGTGCCAGAAGCCCTGAGGCTAGCGGGAGGGTATGCACCGGGGAGCTGTTTTTT